This TCR beta chain was found in a study of memory CD4+ T cells and cytomegalovirus serostatus. Looking at the study overall: This sample comes from healthy Belgian adults, 9 CMV seropositive, approximately 23 seronegative.

The germline CDR1 and CDR2 sequences are LNHDA and SQIVND (reference sequence). The V segment lost 4 bases and the J segment 7 bases; nucleotides outside the gene matches: 11. This CDR3 is 15 amino acids long. Single viable CD3+CD4+CD8-CD45RO+ cells were sorted as the memory CD4+ T cells. Donors' CMV status reflects serum IgG against pp150, pp28, p38, p52. In the authors' workflow: Out-of-frame sequences were removed, leaving around 2.2 million distinct TCRbeta sequences. TCRdb keeps only in-frame clones here, not all; method: immunoSEQ multiplex PCR. That table is the source of V, J and clone size, and D and trimming were worked out from the DNA. The sample gives roughly 84,000 clones, 75% to 90% of which show up once; around 0.73% is in the top ten.

The sequencing input was memory CD4+ T cells from blood. The chain combines TRBV19 with TRBJ2-5; 8 nucleotides agree with TRBD1. The receptor was isolated from an adult in good health and CMV-seronegative. DNA for the CDR3: TGTGCCAGTAGTACGGACAGGGAAGGTCGGGGGACCCAGTACTTC. It encodes CASSTDREGRGTQYF.